A selection of T cell receptor beta chains follows, all from one sample in a study of molecular identifiers for immune sequencing clone quantification. TCRdb fed the PCR reads into MiXCR, producing one record per CDR3 protein. The data contain over 90,000 distinct CDR3 sequences, 35% of them singletons. Material: naive CD8+ T cells from blood, with Jurkat cell RNA spiked in. The source is a human donor in good health. Some libraries in this study had Jurkat cell RNA spiked in. The CDR3 runs from the conserved cysteine through the conserved F or W.

j_gene: TRBJ2-3
v_gene: TRBV13
CDR3aa: CASSEGQREGLDTQYF

j_gene: TRBJ2-7
v_gene: TRBV6-2/TRBV6-3
CDR3aa: CASSSRGLYEQYF

j_gene: TRBJ1-5
v_gene: TRBV7-8
CDR3aa: CASNLSSSQPQHF

j_gene: TRBJ1-4
v_gene: TRBV19
CDR3aa: CASSIGGSEKLFF

j_gene: TRBJ1-6
v_gene: TRBV14
CDR3aa: CASSRIGLSPLHF

j_gene: TRBJ2-7
v_gene: TRBV28
CDR3aa: CASSFGDSYEQYF

j_gene: TRBJ2-5
v_gene: TRBV12-3/TRBV12-4
CDR3aa: CASTPADHQETQYF

j_gene: TRBJ2-7
v_gene: TRBV19
CDR3aa: CASAHRAGYEQYF

j_gene: TRBJ2-3
v_gene: TRBV28
CDR3aa: CASSGTSGYTKNSSTDTQYF

j_gene: TRBJ1-4
v_gene: TRBV6-5
CDR3aa: CASSYSIQGYEKLFF

j_gene: TRBJ2-4
v_gene: TRBV27
CDR3aa: CASTGQGRNIQYF

j_gene: TRBJ2-1
v_gene: TRBV29-1
CDR3aa: CSVYLPTYNEQFF

j_gene: TRBJ1-5
v_gene: TRBV7-9
CDR3aa: CASSSEGREPQHF

j_gene: TRBJ2-7
v_gene: TRBV5-1
CDR3aa: CASSPGTGISSYEQYF

j_gene: TRBJ2-2
v_gene: TRBV6-2/TRBV6-3
CDR3aa: CASRTFPRTSGTNTGELFF

j_gene: TRBJ2-1
v_gene: TRBV6-6
CDR3aa: CASTLGLAVLNEQFF

j_gene: TRBJ2-3
v_gene: TRBV27
CDR3aa: CASGTIPLTTDTQYF

j_gene: TRBJ2-7
v_gene: TRBV9
CDR3aa: CASSVGLAGGYEQYF

j_gene: TRBJ2-3
v_gene: TRBV7-9
CDR3aa: CATGPGLAVTDTQNF

j_gene: TRBJ1-5
v_gene: TRBV12-3/TRBV12-4
CDR3aa: CASTFTGNQPQHF

j_gene: TRBJ2-1
v_gene: TRBV6-2/TRBV6-3
CDR3aa: CASSPDSNEQFF

j_gene: TRBJ2-3
v_gene: TRBV3-1
CDR3aa: CASSQGARYTDTQYF

j_gene: TRBJ2-2
v_gene: TRBV9
CDR3aa: CASKGQRNTGELFF

j_gene: TRBJ1-4
v_gene: TRBV7-6
CDR3aa: CASSLPAGRSDEKLFF

j_gene: TRBJ2-5
v_gene: TRBV12-3/TRBV12-4
CDR3aa: CASRRDREETQYF

j_gene: TRBJ2-3
v_gene: TRBV4-3
CDR3aa: CASSQGAGTATQYF

j_gene: TRBJ2-7
v_gene: TRBV11-2
CDR3aa: CASSLGLEQYF

j_gene: TRBJ2-7
v_gene: TRBV19
CDR3aa: CASSIGPGTNFEQYF

j_gene: TRBJ2-1
v_gene: TRBV24-1
CDR3aa: CATSEGWQGVRNEQFF

j_gene: TRBJ1-4
v_gene: TRBV29-1
CDR3aa: CSVEMEGVGEKLFF

j_gene: TRBJ1-5
v_gene: TRBV28
CDR3aa: CASSSDQGADQPQHF

j_gene: TRBJ2-1
v_gene: TRBV11-2
CDR3aa: CASSLDGGGSYNEQFF

j_gene: TRBJ2-1
v_gene: TRBV2
CDR3aa: CASGEANDQFF

j_gene: TRBJ1-2
v_gene: TRBV21-1
CDR3aa: CASSKGPGRSGTHGYTF

j_gene: TRBJ2-3
v_gene: TRBV13
CDR3aa: CASTSRDRGTDTQYF

j_gene: TRBJ1-4
v_gene: TRBV27
CDR3aa: CASSSINSGGSNEKLFF